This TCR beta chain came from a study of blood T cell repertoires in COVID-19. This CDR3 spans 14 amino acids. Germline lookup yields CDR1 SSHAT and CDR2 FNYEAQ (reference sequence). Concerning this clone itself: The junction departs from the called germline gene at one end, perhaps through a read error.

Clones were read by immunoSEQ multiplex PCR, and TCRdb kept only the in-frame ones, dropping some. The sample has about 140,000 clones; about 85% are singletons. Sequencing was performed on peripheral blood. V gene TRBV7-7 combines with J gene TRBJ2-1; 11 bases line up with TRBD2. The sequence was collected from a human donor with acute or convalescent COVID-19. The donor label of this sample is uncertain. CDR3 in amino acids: CASSQGTSGDEQFF. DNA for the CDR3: TGTGCTAGCAGCCAAGGGACTAGCGGCGATGAGCAGTTCTTC.